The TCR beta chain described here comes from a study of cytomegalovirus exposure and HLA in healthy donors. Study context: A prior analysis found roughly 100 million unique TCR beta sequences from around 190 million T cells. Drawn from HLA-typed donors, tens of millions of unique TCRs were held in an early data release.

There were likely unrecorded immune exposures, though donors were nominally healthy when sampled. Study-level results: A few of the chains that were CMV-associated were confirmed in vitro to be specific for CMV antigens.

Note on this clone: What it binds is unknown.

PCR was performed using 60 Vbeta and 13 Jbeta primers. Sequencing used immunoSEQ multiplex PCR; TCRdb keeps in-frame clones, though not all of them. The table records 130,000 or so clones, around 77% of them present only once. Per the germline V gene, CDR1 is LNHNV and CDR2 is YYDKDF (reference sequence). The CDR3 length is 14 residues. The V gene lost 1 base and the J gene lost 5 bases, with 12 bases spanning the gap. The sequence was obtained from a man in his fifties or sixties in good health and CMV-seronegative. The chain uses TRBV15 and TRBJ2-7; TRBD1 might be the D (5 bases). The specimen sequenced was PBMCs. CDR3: CATSRGRQGHEQYF. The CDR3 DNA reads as TGTGCCACCAGCAGAGGACGGCAGGGCCACGAGCAGTACTTC. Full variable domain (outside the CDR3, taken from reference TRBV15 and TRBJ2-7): DAMVIQNPRYQVTQFGKPVTLSCSQTLNHNVMYWYQQKSSQAPKLLFHYYDKDFNNEADTPDNFQSRRPNTSFCFLDIRSPGLGDTAMYLCATSRGRQGHEQYFGPGTRLTVT.